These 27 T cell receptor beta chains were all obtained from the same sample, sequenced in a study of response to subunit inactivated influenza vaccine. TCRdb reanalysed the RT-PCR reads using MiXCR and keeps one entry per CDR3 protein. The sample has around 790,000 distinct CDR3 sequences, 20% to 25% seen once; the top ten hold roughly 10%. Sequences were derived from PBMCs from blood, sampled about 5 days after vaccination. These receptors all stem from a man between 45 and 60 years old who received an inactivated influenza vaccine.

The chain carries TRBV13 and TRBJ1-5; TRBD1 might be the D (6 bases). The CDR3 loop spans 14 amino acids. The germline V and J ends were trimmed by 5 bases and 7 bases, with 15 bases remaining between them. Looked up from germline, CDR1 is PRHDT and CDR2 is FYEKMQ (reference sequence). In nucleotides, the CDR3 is TGTGCCAGCAGCACCCGAGGGGGAGGGCAGCCCCAGCATTTT. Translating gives CASSTRGGGQPQHF.

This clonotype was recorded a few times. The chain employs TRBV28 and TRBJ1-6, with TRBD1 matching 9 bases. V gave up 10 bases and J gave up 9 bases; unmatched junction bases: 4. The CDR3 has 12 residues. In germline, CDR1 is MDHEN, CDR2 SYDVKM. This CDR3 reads CATRQGVSPLHF. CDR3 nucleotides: TGTGCCACCCGACAGGGGGTTTCACCCCTCCACTTT. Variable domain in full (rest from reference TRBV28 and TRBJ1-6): DVKVTQSSRYLVKRTGEKVFLECVQDMDHENMFWYRQDPGLGLRLIYFSYDVKMKEKGDIPEGYSVSREKKERFSLILESASTNQTSMYLCATRQGVSPLHFGNGTRLTVT.

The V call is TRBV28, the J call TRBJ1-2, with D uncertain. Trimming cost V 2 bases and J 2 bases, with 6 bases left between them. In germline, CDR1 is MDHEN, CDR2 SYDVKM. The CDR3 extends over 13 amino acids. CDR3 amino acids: CASSLKINYGYTF. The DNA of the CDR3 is TGTGCCAGCAGTTTAAAGATAAACTATGGCTACACCTTC.

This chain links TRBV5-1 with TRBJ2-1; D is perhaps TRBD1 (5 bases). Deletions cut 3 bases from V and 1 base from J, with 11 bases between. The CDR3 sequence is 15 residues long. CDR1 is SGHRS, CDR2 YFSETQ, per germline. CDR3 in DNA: TGCGCCAGCAGCTCAGACAGCCTTTCCTACAATGAGCAGTTCTTC. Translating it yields CASSSDSLSYNEQFF.

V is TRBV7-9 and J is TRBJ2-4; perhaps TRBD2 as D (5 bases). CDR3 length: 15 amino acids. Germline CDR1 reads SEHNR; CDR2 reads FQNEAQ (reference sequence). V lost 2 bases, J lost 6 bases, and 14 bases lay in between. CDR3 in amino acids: CASSLIQAAGNIQYF. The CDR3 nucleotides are TGTGCCAGCAGCTTAATCCAGGCCGCGGGAAACATTCAGTACTTC.

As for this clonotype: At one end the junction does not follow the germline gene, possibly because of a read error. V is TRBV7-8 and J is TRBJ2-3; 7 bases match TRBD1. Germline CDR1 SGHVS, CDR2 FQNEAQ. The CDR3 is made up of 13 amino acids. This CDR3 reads CAISSGGTDTQYF. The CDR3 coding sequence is TGTGCCATCAGCTCAGGGGGAACAGATACGCAGTATTTT.

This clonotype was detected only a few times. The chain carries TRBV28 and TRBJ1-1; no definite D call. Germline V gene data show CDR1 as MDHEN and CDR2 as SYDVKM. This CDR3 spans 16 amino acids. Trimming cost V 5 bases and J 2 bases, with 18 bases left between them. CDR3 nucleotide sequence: TGTGCCAGCAGTCCCCTCCCACTCGCCGAAAACACTGAAGCTTTCTTT. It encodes CASSPLPLAENTEAFF.

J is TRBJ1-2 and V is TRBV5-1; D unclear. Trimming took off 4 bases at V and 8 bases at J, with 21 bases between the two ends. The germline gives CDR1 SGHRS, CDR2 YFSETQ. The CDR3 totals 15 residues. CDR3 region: CASSPGRAIWEGYTF. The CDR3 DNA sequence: TGCGCCAGCAGCCCTGGTCGGGCTATTTGGGAAGGCTACACCTTC.

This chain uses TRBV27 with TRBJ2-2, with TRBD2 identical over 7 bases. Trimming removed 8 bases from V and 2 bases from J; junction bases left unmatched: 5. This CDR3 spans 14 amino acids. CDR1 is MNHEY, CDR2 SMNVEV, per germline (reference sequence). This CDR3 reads CASRGLENTGELFF. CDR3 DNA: TGTGCCAGCCGTGGACTAGAAAACACCGGGGAGCTGTTTTTT.

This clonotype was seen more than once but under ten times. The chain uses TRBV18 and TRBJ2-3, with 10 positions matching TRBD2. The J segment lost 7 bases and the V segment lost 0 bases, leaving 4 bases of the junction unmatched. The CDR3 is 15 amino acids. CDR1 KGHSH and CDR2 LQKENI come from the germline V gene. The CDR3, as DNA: TGTGCCAGCTCACCACCAGCGGGGGGGCGGAATACGCAGTATTTT. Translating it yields CASSPPAGGRNTQYF.

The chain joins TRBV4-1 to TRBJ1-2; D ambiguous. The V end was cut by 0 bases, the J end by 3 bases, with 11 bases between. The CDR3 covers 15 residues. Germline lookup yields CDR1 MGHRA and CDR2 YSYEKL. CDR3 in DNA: TGCGCCAGCAGCCAAGATGGAAAACTGGACTATGGCTACACCTTC. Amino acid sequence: CASSQDGKLDYGYTF.

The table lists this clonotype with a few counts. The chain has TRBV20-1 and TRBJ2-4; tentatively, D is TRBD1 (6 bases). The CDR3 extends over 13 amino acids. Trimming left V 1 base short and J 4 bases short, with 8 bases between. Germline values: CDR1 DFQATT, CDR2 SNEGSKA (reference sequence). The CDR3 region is CSARGGQKNIQYF. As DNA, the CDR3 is TGCAGTGCTAGAGGAGGACAGAAAAACATTCAGTACTTC.

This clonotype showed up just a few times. The CDR3 reads CASSFRQGSSPLHF. In nucleotides, the CDR3 is TGTGCCAGCAGCTTTCGACAGGGGAGTTCACCCCTCCACTTT. The chain links TRBV11-2 to TRBJ1-6; 8 nucleotides line up with TRBD1. J was trimmed by 9 bases and V by 3 bases; bases with no gene match: 4. The CDR3 has 14 amino acids. CDR1 is SGHAT and CDR2 is FQNNGV in the germline V gene.

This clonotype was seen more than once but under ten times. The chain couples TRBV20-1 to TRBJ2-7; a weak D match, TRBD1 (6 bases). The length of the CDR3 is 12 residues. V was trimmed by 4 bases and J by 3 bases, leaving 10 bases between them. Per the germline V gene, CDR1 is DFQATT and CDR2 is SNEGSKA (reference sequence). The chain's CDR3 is CSAMGAFYEQYF. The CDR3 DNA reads TGCAGTGCTATGGGGGCGTTCTACGAGCAGTACTTC.

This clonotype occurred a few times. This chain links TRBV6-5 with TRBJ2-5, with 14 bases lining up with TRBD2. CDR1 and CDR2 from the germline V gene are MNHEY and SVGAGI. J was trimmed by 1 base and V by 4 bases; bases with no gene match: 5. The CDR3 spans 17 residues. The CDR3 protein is CASSSRTSGGIQETQYF. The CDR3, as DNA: TGTGCCAGCAGTTCACGGACTAGCGGGGGGATCCAAGAGACCCAGTACTTC.

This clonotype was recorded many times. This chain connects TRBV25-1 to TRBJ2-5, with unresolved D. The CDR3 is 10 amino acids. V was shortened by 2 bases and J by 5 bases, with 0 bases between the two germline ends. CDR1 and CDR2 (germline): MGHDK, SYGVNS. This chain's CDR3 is CASSEETQYF. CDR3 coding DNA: TGTGCCAGCAGTGAAGAGACCCAGTACTTC.

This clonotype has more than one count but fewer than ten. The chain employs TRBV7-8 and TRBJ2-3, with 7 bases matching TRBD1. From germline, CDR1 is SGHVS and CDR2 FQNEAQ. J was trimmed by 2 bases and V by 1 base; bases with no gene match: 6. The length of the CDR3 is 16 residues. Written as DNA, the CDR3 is TGTGCCAGCAGCTTAGTTGTAGGGGGCGTCACAGATACGCAGTATTTT. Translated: CASSLVVGGVTDTQYF.

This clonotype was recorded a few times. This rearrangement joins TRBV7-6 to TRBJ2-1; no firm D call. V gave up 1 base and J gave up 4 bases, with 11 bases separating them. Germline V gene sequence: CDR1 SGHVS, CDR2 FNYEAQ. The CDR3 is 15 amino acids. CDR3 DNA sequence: TGTGCCAGCAGCTTAGGGGCAGAGCGATACAATGAGCAGTTCTTC. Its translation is CASSLGAERYNEQFF.

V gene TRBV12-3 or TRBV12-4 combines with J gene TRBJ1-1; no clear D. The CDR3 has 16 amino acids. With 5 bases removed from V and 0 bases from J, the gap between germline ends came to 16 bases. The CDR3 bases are TGTGCCAGCAGTCCCCCGGGTTATGCAGTGAACACTGAAGCTTTCTTT. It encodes CASSPPGYAVNTEAFF.

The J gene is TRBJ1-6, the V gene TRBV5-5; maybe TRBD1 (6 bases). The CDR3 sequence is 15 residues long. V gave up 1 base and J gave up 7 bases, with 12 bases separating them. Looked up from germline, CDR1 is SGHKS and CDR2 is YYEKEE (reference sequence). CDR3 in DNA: TGTGCCAGCAGCTTGACAGGGCCCCCGAATTCACCCCTCCACTTT. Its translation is CASSLTGPPNSPLHF.

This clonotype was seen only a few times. The DNA for the CDR3 is TGTGCCAGCAGCTTAGCGCTGGTCGGGGAGCTGTTTTTT. It yields the protein CASSLALVGELFF. The rearrangement links TRBV7-2 to TRBJ2-2, with D unresolved. The CDR3 is made up of 13 amino acids. Germline V lookup: CDR1 SGHTA, CDR2 FQGNSA. The V end lost 0 bases, the J end lost 7 bases, and 6 bases lay between the germline ends.

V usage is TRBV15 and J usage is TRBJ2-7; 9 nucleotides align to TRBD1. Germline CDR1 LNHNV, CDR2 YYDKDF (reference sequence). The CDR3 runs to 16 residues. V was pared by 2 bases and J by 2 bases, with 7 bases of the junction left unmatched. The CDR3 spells CATSRPPGQGTYEQYF. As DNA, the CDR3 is TGTGCCACCAGCAGACCACCGGGACAGGGAACCTACGAGCAGTACTTC.

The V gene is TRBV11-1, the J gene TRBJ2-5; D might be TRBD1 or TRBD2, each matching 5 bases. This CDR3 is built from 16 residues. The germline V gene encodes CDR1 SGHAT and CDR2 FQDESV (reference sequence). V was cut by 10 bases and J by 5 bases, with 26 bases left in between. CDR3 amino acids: CAIGPGDRGLLETQYF. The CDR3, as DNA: TGTGCCATCGGCCCCGGGGACCGCGGACTTCTCGAGACCCAGTACTTC. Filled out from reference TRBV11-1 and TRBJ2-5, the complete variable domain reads EAEVAQSPRYKITEKSQAVAFWCDPISGHATLYWYRQILGQGPELLVQFQDESVVDDSQLPKDRFSAERLKGVDSTLKIQPAELGDSAMYLCAIGPGDRGLLETQYFGPGTRLLVL.

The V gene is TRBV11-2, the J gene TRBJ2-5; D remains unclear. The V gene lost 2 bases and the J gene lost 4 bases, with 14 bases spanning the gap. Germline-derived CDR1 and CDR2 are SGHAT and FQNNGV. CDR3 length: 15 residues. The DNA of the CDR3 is TGTGCCAGCAGCTTAACTTGGGGTCCCCTAGAGACCCAGTACTTC. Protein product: CASSLTWGPLETQYF. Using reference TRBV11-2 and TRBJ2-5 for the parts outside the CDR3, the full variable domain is EAGVAQSPRYKIIEKRQSVAFWCNPISGHATLYWYQQILGQGPKLLIQFQNNGVVDDSQLPKDRFSAERLKGVDSTLKIQPAKLEDSAVYLCASSLTWGPLETQYFGPGTRLLVL.

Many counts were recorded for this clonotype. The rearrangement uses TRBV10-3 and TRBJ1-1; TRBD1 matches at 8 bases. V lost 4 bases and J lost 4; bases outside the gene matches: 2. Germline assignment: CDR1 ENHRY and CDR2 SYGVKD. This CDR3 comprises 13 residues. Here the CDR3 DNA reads TGTGCCATCAGTGGGACAGGGACCACTGAAGCTTTCTTT. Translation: CAISGTGTTEAFF.

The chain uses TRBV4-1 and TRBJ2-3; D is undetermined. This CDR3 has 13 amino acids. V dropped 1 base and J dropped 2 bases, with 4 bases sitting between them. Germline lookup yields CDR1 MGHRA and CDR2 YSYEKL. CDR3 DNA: TGCGCCAGCAGCCAAGCGAACACAGATACGCAGTATTTT. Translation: CASSQANTDTQYF.

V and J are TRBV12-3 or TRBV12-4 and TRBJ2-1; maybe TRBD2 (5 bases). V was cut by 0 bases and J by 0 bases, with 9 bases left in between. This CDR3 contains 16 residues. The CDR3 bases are TGTGCCAGCAGTTTAGCGGGAGTCCCCTCCTACAATGAGCAGTTCTTC. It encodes CASSLAGVPSYNEQFF.